This T cell receptor beta chain was observed in a study of blood T cells in healthy people across ages. Primers used in a second PCR of about 7 to 12 cycles were a sample-barcoded 5' primer and a J-beta primer mix. All samples gave at least 3 million CDR3-containing paired-end reads. A single record per CDR3 protein comes from TCRdb applying MiXCR to the 5' RACE reads. The data show about 1.5 million distinct CDR3 sequences, about 40% seen once. This clonotype was observed a few times. This CDR3 has 16 amino acids. Per the germline V gene, CDR1 is SGHRS and CDR2 is YFSETQ. V dropped 4 bases and J dropped 0 bases, with 15 bases sitting between them.

This sequence joins TRBV5-1 and TRBJ2-3; the D gene is possibly TRBD1 (5 bases). The specimen sequenced was blood. The TCR was taken from a woman aged 18-30 years in good health. The CDR3 is CASSAQGIGSTDTQYF. The CDR3 coding sequence is TGCGCCAGCAGCGCCCAGGGTATAGGGAGCACAGATACGCAGTATTTT.